What follows describes a single T cell receptor beta chain. Antigen unknown. The PCR made use of 60 Vbeta and 13 Jbeta primers. Produced via immunoSEQ multiplex PCR; TCRdb's table is partial and in-frame only. The table includes 110,000 or so clones, just under 80% detected once. The sample is drawn from a study of cytomegalovirus exposure and HLA in healthy donors. Study-level information: About 84% of 300 to 450 genotyped donors fell in the Caucasian-associated ancestry cluster.

Study findings and constraints: Prior analysis indicated that the majority of TCR beta V segments exhibited productivity approximately 90% or approximately 30% of the time.

Sequences were obtained from PBMCs. This TCR was sampled from a male donor in good health and CMV-seronegative.

The chain's CDR3 is CASSRGDSQNYGYTF. CDR3 coding DNA: TGTGCCAGCAGCCGAGGGGACAGCCAAAACTATGGCTACACCTTC. V usage is TRBV7-9 and J usage is TRBJ1-2, with 7 bases aligning to TRBD1. The germline gives CDR1 SEHNR, CDR2 FQNEAQ (reference sequence). CDR3 size: 15 residues. The V gene end was trimmed by 5 bases and the J gene end by 2 bases; junction bases not matched to a gene: 8. The full variable domain, with the rest looked up from reference TRBV7-9 and TRBJ1-2, is DTGVSQNPRHKITKRGQNVTFRCDPISEHNRLYWYRQTLGQGPEFLTYFQNEAQLEKSRLLSDRFSAERPKGSFSTLEIQRTEQGDSAMYLCASSRGDSQNYGYTFGSGTRLTVV.